The 14 T cell receptor beta chains below all came from one sample that was sequenced in a study of cytomegalovirus exposure and HLA in healthy donors (dated by TCRdb to 2016 to 2017). To prepare the library, the immunoSEQ multiplex PCR assay was applied. A mixture of 60 forward primers for TCR Vbeta segments and 13 reverse primers for TCR Jbeta segments was used in the multiplex PCR. Imported from immuneACCESS, the table was reduced by TCRdb to in-frame sequences with V and J called. These copies leave out some clones; in studies compared against another copy, an unresolved V gene accounts for under half, and the cause of the remainder is not known. This sample's table lists 150,000 to 200,000 clones. Of the sample, less than 6.5% falls within the top ten clones. The sample consisted of PBMCs. The receptors come from a man aged 30 to 39 in good health and CMV-seronegative.

V is TRBV10-1 and J is TRBJ1-1, with D maybe TRBD1 (6 bases). Germline CDR1 and CDR2: WNHNN and SYGVQD (reference sequence). V was clipped by 3 bases and J by 5 bases, with 10 bases between them. CDR3 length equals 13 residues. In DNA, the CDR3 is TGCGCCAGCAGTGACAGGGGTGAAACTGAAGCTTTCTTT. Translated: CASSDRGETEAFF.

J is TRBJ2-3 and V is TRBV10-3; TRBD2 is a possible D gene (6 bases). Looked up from germline, CDR1 is ENHRY and CDR2 is SYGVKD. V lost 4 bases to trimming and J lost 1 base, with 12 bases between them. The CDR3 consists of 15 residues. CDR3 amino acids: CAISVVASGTDTQYF. The CDR3 DNA reads as TGTGCCATCAGTGTGGTGGCTAGCGGCACAGATACGCAGTATTTT.

The chain joins TRBV5-4 to TRBJ2-3; D is ambiguous. The length of the CDR3 is 13 residues. Trimming removed 0 bases from V and 1 base from J, with 3 bases in between. Germline V lookup: CDR1 SGHNT, CDR2 YYREEE (reference sequence). The CDR3 sequence is CASSLGGTDTQYF. The CDR3 DNA follows: TGTGCCAGCAGCTTGGGAGGCACAGATACGCAGTATTTT.

J is TRBJ2-7 and V is TRBV28; D may be TRBD1 (6 bases). The CDR3 loop spans 12 amino acids. Deletions cut 6 bases from V and 3 bases from J, with 9 bases between. The germline V gene has CDR1 MDHEN and CDR2 SYDVKM. CDR3 protein: CASRDRGYEQYF. CDR3 coding DNA: TGTGCCAGCAGGGACAGAGGCTACGAGCAGTACTTC.

This chain connects TRBV9 to TRBJ2-7; 7 bases align to TRBD2. The V segment lost 0 bases and the J segment 3 bases; nucleotides outside the gene matches: 6. Germline V gene data show CDR1 as SGDLS and CDR2 as YYNGEE. The length of the CDR3 is 15 residues. The CDR3 DNA is TGTGCCAGCAGCGTAGGGGCGGGAGTGGTCTACGAGCAGTACTTC. The encoded protein is CASSVGAGVVYEQYF.

The chain has TRBV5-4 and TRBJ1-1; D remains unclear. Trimming cost V 0 bases and J 2 bases, with 5 bases left between them. CDR3 size: 13 residues. Germline lookup yields CDR1 SGHNT and CDR2 YYREEE (reference sequence). DNA for the CDR3: TGTGCCAGCAGCTTGGACAGTAACACTGAAGCTTTCTTT. Encoded protein: CASSLDSNTEAFF.

The V and J genes are TRBV7-9 and TRBJ2-5; 10 nucleotides agree with TRBD1. The CDR3 is 14 residues long. CDR1 and CDR2 from the germline V gene are SEHNR and FQNEAQ (reference sequence). V shed 3 bases and J 3 bases; nucleotides not matched to a gene: 1. For the CDR3, the DNA is TGTGCCAGCAGCTTGACAGGGGGCGAAGAGACCCAGTACTTC. It codes for CASSLTGGEETQYF.

The chain links TRBV7-2 to TRBJ1-1; D is undetermined. This CDR3 spans 15 amino acids. CDR1 SGHTA and CDR2 FQGNSA come from the germline V gene. Trimming took off 2 bases at V and 1 base at J, with 11 bases between the two ends. The CDR3 bases are TGTGCCAGCAGCTTACTCCGCGGCGGGAACACTGAAGCTTTCTTT. Amino acids: CASSLLRGGNTEAFF. Based on the CDR3 plus reference TRBV7-2 and TRBJ1-1, the full variable domain is GAGVSQSPSNKVTEKGKDVELRCDPISGHTALYWYRQSLGQGLEFLIYFQGNSAPDKSGLPSDRFSAERTGGSVSTLTIQRTQQEDSAVYLCASSLLRGGNTEAFFGQGTRLTVV.

This sequence joins TRBV29-1 and TRBJ1-1; 8 nucleotides align to TRBD1. Germline CDR1 reads SQVTM; CDR2 reads ANQGSEA. V shed 5 bases and J 4 bases; nucleotides not matched to a gene: 9. The length of the CDR3 is 14 residues. The CDR3 is CSVHAGGWGTEAFF. DNA for the CDR3: TGCAGCGTTCATGCAGGGGGCTGGGGCACTGAAGCTTTCTTT. Variable domain in full (rest from reference TRBV29-1 and TRBJ1-1): SAVISQKPSRDICQRGTSLTIQCQVDSQVTMMFWYRQQPGQSLTLIATANQGSEATYESGFVIDKFPISRPNLTFSTLTVSNMSPEDSSIYLCSVHAGGWGTEAFFGQGTRLTVV.

CDR3 in DNA: TGTGCCAGCAGGCCCCCCGGGGGACGGTCCTACGAGCAGTACTTC. It translates to CASRPPGGRSYEQYF. The rearrangement joins TRBV6-5 to TRBJ2-7; D is possibly TRBD2 (6 bases). Trimming cost V 6 bases and J 1 base, with 16 bases left between them. CDR1 is MNHEY, CDR2 SVGAGI, per germline. The CDR3 extends over 15 amino acids.

As for this clone: The junction departs from germline at one end; a sequencing error may be responsible. The chain links TRBV28 to TRBJ1-5; maybe TRBD1 (6 bases). Germline CDR1 MDHEN, CDR2 SYDVKM. The CDR3 is 14 amino acids. The CDR3 protein is CASSPGQIYQPQHF. CDR3 in DNA: TGTGCCAGCAGCCCTGGACAGATTTATCAACCCCAGCATTTT.

This chain joins TRBV7-3 and TRBJ2-1; possibly TRBD1 for D (6 bases). CDR3 length equals 16 residues. Per germline, CDR1 SGHTA and CDR2 FQGTGA. V was shortened by 4 bases and J by 0 bases, with 13 bases between the two germline ends. The DNA for the CDR3 is TGTGCCAGCAGCTCGACAGGCGGCCACTCCTACAATGAGCAGTTCTTC. It translates to CASSSTGGHSYNEQFF.

V and J are TRBV11-3 and TRBJ1-1; TRBD1 agrees at 12 bases. CDR3 length: 16 residues. Germline CDR1 SGHNT, CDR2 YENEEA. Unmatched junction bases numbered 10, after V lost 4 bases and J lost 7 bases. The CDR3: CASSWGTGGNEGEAFF. CDR3 sequence (DNA): TGTGCCAGCAGCTGGGGGACAGGGGGCAATGAGGGTGAAGCTTTCTTT.

V and J are TRBV7-2 and TRBJ2-3, with D possibly matching TRBD2 (5 bases). Trimming removed 1 base from V and 4 bases from J, with 15 bases in between. Looked up from germline, CDR1 is SGHTA and CDR2 is FQGNSA. There are 16 residues in the CDR3. CDR3 loop: CASSLGPSPGADTQYF. The CDR3 region has the DNA TGTGCCAGCAGCTTAGGGCCTAGCCCAGGCGCAGATACGCAGTATTTT. Supplemented by reference TRBV7-2 and TRBJ2-3, the full variable domain reads GAGVSQSPSNKVTEKGKDVELRCDPISGHTALYWYRQSLGQGLEFLIYFQGNSAPDKSGLPSDRFSAERTGGSVSTLTIQRTQQEDSAVYLCASSLGPSPGADTQYFGPGTRLTVL.